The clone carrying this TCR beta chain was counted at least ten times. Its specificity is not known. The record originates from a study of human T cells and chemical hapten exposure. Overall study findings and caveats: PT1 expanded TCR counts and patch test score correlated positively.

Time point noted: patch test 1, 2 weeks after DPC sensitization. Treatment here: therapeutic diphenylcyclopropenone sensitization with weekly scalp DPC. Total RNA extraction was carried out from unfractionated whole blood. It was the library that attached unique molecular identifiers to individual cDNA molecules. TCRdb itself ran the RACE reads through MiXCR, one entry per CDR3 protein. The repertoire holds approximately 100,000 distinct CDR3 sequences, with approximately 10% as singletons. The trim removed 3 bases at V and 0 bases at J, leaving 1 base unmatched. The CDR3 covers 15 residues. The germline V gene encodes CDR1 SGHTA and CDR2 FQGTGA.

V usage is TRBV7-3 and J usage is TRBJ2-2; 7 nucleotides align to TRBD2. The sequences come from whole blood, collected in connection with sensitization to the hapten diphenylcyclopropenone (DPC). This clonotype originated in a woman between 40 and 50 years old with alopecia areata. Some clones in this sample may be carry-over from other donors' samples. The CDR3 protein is CASSFGGTNTGELFF. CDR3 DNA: TGTGCCAGCAGCTTCGGGGGGACGAACACCGGGGAGCTGTTTTTT.